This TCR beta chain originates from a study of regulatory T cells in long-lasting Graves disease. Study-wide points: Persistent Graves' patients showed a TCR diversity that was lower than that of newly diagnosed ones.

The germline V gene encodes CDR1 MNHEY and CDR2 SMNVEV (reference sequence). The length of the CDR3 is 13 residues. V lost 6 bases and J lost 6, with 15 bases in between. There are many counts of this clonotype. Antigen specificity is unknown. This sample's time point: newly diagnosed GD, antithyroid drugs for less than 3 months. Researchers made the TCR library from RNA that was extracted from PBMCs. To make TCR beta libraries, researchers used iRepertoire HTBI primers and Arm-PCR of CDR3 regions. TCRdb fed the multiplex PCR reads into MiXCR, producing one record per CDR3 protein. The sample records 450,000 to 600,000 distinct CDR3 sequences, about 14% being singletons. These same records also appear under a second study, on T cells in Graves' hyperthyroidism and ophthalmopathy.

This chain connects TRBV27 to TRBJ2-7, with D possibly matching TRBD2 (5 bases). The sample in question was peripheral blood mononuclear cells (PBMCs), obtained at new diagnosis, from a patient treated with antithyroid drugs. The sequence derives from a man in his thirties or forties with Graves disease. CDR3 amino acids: CASRTGGSREQYF. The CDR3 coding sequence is TGTGCCAGCAGGACCGGAGGTAGTCGCGAGCAGTACTTC.